The 2 T cell receptor beta chains below come from one sample, sequenced in a study of blood T cell repertoires in COVID-19. Method: immunoSEQ multiplex PCR; TCRdb's copy keeps in-frame clones and lacks some. This repertoire shows fewer than 80,000 clones, 75% to 90% found once; its top ten account for about 4.9%. The sample was peripheral blood. Source of these receptors: a woman aged 45-65 years with active COVID-19.

This chain joins TRBV4-1 and TRBJ1-1; 8 bases agree with TRBD1. The CDR3 length is 18 residues. V gave up 0 bases and J gave up 4 bases; unmatched junction bases: 13. Germline assignment: CDR1 MGHRA and CDR2 YSYEKL. DNA of the CDR3: TGCGCCAGCAGCCAAGAAATGAGGGGCGGGACAGGCCCCACTGAAGCTTTCTTT. This gives the protein CASSQEMRGGTGPTEAFF.

The rearrangement links TRBV12-3 or TRBV12-4 to TRBJ2-7; a weak D match, TRBD2 (6 bases). This CDR3 comprises 10 residues. Trimming removed 8 bases from V and 6 bases from J, with 8 bases in between. The CDR3 sequence: CASRGFEQYF. The DNA for the CDR3 is TGTGCCAGCCGGGGGTTCGAGCAGTACTTC.